This is a list of T cell receptor beta chains from one sample in a study of regulatory T cells in long-lasting Graves disease. MiXCR, applied by TCRdb to the multiplex PCR reads, yields one record per CDR3 protein. This sample has 360,000 or so distinct CDR3 sequences, with around 15% found just once. Another study also made use of these data, one on T cells in Graves' hyperthyroidism and ophthalmopathy.

The input for sequencing was peripheral blood mononuclear cells (PBMCs), taken at new diagnosis, from a patient treated with antithyroid drugs. The source of these receptors is a man aged 35-49 years with Graves disease. Each CDR3 is given with its conserved first and last residue. D genes are given only for firm matches. Size values are once, few and many counts, or a class for expanded clones, and some rows have none.

V	J	D	size	CDR3	DNA
TRBV5-1	TRBJ2-1	TRBD1	many	CASSLGQGPHNEQFF	TGTGCCAGCAGCCTAGGACAGGGACCCCACAATGAGCAGTTCTTC
TRBV20-1	TRBJ1-4	TRBD1	many	CSAWDREGEKLFF	TGCAGTGCTTGGGACAGGGAGGGGGAAAAACTGTTTTTT
TRBV2	TRBJ1-3	NA	few	CASSEAAGIGNTIYF	TGTGCCAGCAGTGAAGCGGCGGGAATTGGAAACACCATATATTTT
TRBV11-2	TRBJ1-1	TRBD1	many	CASSPGGLQGRGTEAFF	TGTGCCAGCAGCCCCGGGGGGTTACAGGGGAGGGGAACTGAAGCTTTCTTT
TRBV7-6	TRBJ1-5	NA	NA	CASSLRGGDGQPQHF	TGTGCCAGCAGCTTAAGAGGGGGGGATGGTCAGCCCCAGCATTTT
TRBV18	TRBJ1-1	NA	many	CASSPDSSEAFF	TGTGCCAGCTCACCGGACAGCTCTGAAGCTTTCTTT
TRBV20-1	TRBJ2-5	TRBD1	many	CSARNPGTGKETQYF	TGCAGTGCCAGGAACCCCGGGACAGGGAAAGAGACCCAGTACTTC
TRBV18	TRBJ2-5	NA	NA	CASSPNGETQYF	TGTGCCAGCTCACCAAATGGTGAGACCCAGTACTTC
TRBV30	TRBJ2-2	NA	many	CAWRGDGELFF	TGTGCCTGGAGAGGGGACGGGGAGCTGTTTTTT
TRBV29-1	TRBJ2-2	NA	few	CSVAPGSMVTGELVF	NA
TRBV12-5	TRBJ2-3	TRBD1	many	CASGRPTGGTDTQYF	TGTGCTAGTGGGCGCCCGACAGGGGGCACGGATACGCAGTATTTT
TRBV2	TRBJ1-5	TRBD1	many	CASSEATGGRQPQHF	TGTGCCAGCAGTGAAGCGACAGGGGGTAGACAGCCCCAGCATTTT
TRBV5-1	TRBJ2-3	TRBD1	many	CASSPGGQGVADTQYF	TGCGCCAGCAGCCCCGGAGGACAGGGGGTTGCAGATACGCAGTATTTT
TRBV5-5	TRBJ1-2	NA	NA	CASSFSQGDYGYTF	TGTGCCAGCAGCTTTTCGCAGGGTGACTATGGCTACACCTTC
TRBV28	TRBJ1-6	TRBD1	many	CASSLRQGSSPLHF	TGTGCCAGCAGTTTAAGACAGGGAAGTTCACCCCTCCACTTT
TRBV5-1	TRBJ2-1	NA	few	CASSSGTLHNEQFF	TGCGCCAGCAGTTCGGGGACCCTGCACAATGAGCAGTTCTTC
TRBV2	TRBJ1-3	NA	many	CASSETSSGNTIYF	TGTGCCAGCAGTGAGACGAGCTCTGGAAACACCATATATTTT
TRBV9	TRBJ2-3	TRBD2	few	CASSGSGALTDTQYF	TGTGCCAGCAGCGGAAGCGGGGCGCTCACAGATACGCAGTATTTT
TRBV29-1	TRBJ2-6	NA	NA	CSVGDSTRGANVLTF	TGCAGCGTTGGCGACAGTACAAGGGGGGCCAACGTCCTGACTTTC
TRBV29-1	TRBJ2-1	TRBD1	NA	CSVTDRADEQFF	TGCAGCGTTACGGACAGGGCTGATGAGCAGTTCTTC
TRBV7-2	TRBJ2-5	NA	NA	CASSLVATQETQYF	TGTGCCAGCAGCTTAGTAGCTACTCAAGAGACCCAGTACTTC
TRBV9	TRBJ1-1	NA	many	CASSPQVRPNTEAFF	TGTGCCAGCAGCCCTCAGGTTCGGCCGAACACTGAAGCTTTCTTT
TRBV11-3	TRBJ1-2	TRBD1	NA	CASSSFRGDGYTF	TGTGCCAGCAGCTCATTCAGGGGGGATGGCTACACCTTC
TRBV28	TRBJ1-5	NA	many	CASSSLLGAGNQPQHF	TGTGCCAGCAGTTCCCTATTGGGGGCCGGCAATCAGCCCCAGCATTTT
TRBV4-2	TRBJ2-3	TRBD2	few	CASSQDRLAGGDTQYF	TGTGCCAGCAGCCAAGATAGGCTAGCGGGGGGAGATACGCAGTATTTT
TRBV5-4	TRBJ2-3	NA	many	CASSPPGEDTQYF	TGTGCCAGCAGCCCCCCCGGAGAAGATACGCAGTATTTT
TRBV29-1	TRBJ1-1	NA	many	CSVSSGTRTEAFF	TGCAGCGTTTCCTCGGGGACAAGAACTGAAGCTTTCTTT
TRBV19	TRBJ2-4	NA	few	CASSIVLAGVAKNIQYF	TGTGCCAGTAGTATAGTCTTAGCAGGGGTAGCCAAAAACATTCAGTACTTC
TRBV28	TRBJ1-2	NA	many	CASSLIGQLYGYTF	TGTGCCAGCAGTTTAATTGGACAGCTCTATGGCTACACCTTC
TRBV28	TRBJ1-2	TRBD1	many	CASRTGADYGYTF	TGTGCCAGCAGAACAGGGGCGGACTATGGCTACACCTTC
TRBV9	TRBJ1-1	NA	many	CASNRGDVNTEAFF	TGTGCCAGCAACCGAGGTGATGTGAACACTGAAGCTTTCTTT
TRBV20-1	TRBJ2-7	TRBD2	many	CSAKGLAGVEQYF	TGCAGTGCTAAGGGACTAGCGGGGGTTGAGCAGTACTTC
TRBV5-1	TRBJ2-7	NA	many	CASSLGVRGLEQYF	TGCGCCAGCAGCTTGGGCGTCCGGGGGCTCGAGCAGTACTTC
TRBV10-3	TRBJ1-2	TRBD1	few	CAISRDRGNYGYTF	TGTGCCATCAGTCGGGACAGAGGTAACTATGGCTACACCTTC
TRBV5-1	TRBJ2-3	TRBD2	NA	CASSTPLAGGTDTQYF	TGTGCCAGCAGTACGCCGCTTGCGGGGGGCACAGATACGCAGTATTTT
TRBV30	TRBJ2-5	NA	few	CAWSVGAGTGAETQYF	TGTGCCTGGAGTGTAGGCGCGGGAACAGGGGCAGAGACCCAGTACTTC
TRBV2	TRBJ2-1	NA	NA	CASGLGYEQFF	TGTGCCAGTGGTCTGGGCTACGAGCAGTTCTTC
TRBV20-1	TRBJ2-5	TRBD2	NA	CSAPSWEGQETQYF	TGCAGTGCTCCCTCTTGGGAGGGCCAAGAGACCCAGTACTTC
TRBV2	TRBJ1-3	TRBD1	few	CASRATGVGNTIYF	TGTGCCAGCAGAGCCACAGGGGTCGGAAACACCATATATTTT
TRBV7-2	TRBJ2-3	NA	NA	CASSLWGAPDTQYF	TGTGCCAGCAGCTTGTGGGGGGCCCCAGATACGCAGTATTTT
TRBV6-5	TRBJ1-1	NA	many	CASSYEQFHTEAFF	TGTGCCAGCAGTTACGAACAGTTTCACACTGAAGCTTTCTTT